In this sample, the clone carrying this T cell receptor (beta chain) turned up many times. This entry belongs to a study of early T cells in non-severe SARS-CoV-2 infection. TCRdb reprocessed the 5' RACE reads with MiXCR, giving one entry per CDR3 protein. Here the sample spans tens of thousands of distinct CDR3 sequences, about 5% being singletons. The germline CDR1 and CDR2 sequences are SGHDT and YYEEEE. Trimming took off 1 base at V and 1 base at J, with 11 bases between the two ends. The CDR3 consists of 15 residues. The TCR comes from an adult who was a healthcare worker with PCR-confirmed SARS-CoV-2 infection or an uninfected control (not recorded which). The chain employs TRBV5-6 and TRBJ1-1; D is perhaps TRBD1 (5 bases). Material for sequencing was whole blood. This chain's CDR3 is CASSLRQGRNTEAFF. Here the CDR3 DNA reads TGTGCCAGCAGCTTGCGGCAGGGCCGGAACACTGAAGCTTTCTTT.